This T cell receptor (beta chain) was retrieved from a study of CD8 T cells in Susac syndrome. Germline CDR1 is SGHTA and CDR2 is FQGTGA. Trimming took off 5 bases at V and 2 bases at J, with 12 bases between the two ends. The CDR3 runs 14 residues. RNA amounts of roughly 0.45 to 1 ug underwent reverse transcription with random hexamers. Multiplex immunoSEQ PCR targeted 54 Vbeta and 13 Jbeta TCR beta segments. TCRdb re-called the immunoSEQ multiplex PCR reads through MiXCR, storing one row per CDR3 protein. The data show about 120,000 distinct CDR3 sequences, 96% seen once. This clonotype was sampled from a human donor with Susac syndrome. The genes are TRBV7-3 and TRBJ2-5; a possible D gene is TRBD2 (5 bases). The source material was CD4+ T cells from PBMCs. The CDR3 DNA follows: TGTGCCAGCAGCCCCGGCAGACTACAAGAGACCCAGTACTTC. This translates into CASSPGRLQETQYF.